One sample yielded the 5 T cell receptor beta chains listed below, sequenced in a study of blood T cell repertoires in COVID-19. Here immunoSEQ multiplex PCR was the method, and the copy in TCRdb shows in-frame clones only, minus some. This table has a few hundred thousand clones, 89% appearing once. Sequenced: peripheral blood. The receptors here all came from a man aged 35-49 years with acute or convalescent COVID-19.

This chain uses TRBV6-4 with TRBJ1-1; 7 positions agree with TRBD1. CDR3 size: 15 residues. Germline V gives CDR1 MRHNA, CDR2 SNTAGT. J gave up 1 base and V 0 bases, and 2 bases lay outside the gene matches. DNA of the CDR3: TGTGCCAGCAGTGACTCGGCAGGGGGGAACACTGAAGCTTTCTTT. Translation: CASSDSAGGNTEAFF.

The chain links TRBV14 to TRBJ2-2, with 13 positions matching TRBD2. The CDR3 runs to 22 residues. Germline CDR1 SGHDN, CDR2 FVKESK. Trimming at V came to 4 bases and at J to 4 bases, leaving 21 bases not matched to a gene. The CDR3 here is CASSRLARPGTSGEKVTGELFF. The CDR3 nucleotides read TGTGCCAGCAGCCGGCTGGCACGACCCGGGACTAGCGGGGAAAAAGTCACCGGGGAGCTGTTTTTT.

The genes are TRBV27 and TRBJ2-3, with 8 bases matching TRBD1. This CDR3 contains 16 residues. The germline V gene encodes CDR1 MNHEY and CDR2 SMNVEV (reference sequence). V lost 1 base and J lost 0; bases outside the gene matches: 3. The CDR3 sequence is CASSLYPGGSTDTQYF. As DNA, the CDR3 is TGTGCCAGCAGTTTATACCCAGGGGGCAGCACAGATACGCAGTATTTT.

The chain is built from TRBV5-1 and TRBJ1-1; TRBD1 agrees at 9 bases. Germline V gene lookup returns CDR1 SGHRS and CDR2 YFSETQ. CDR3 length: 15 amino acids. V dropped 4 bases and J dropped 3; count of bases not matched to a gene: 7. The CDR3 DNA follows: TGCGCCAGCAGCACCACAGGGGGCCGGGACACTGAAGCTTTCTTT. It codes for CASSTTGGRDTEAFF.

The chain joins TRBV7-2 to TRBJ1-1; 7 bases agree with TRBD1. Germline V gene sequence: CDR1 SGHTA, CDR2 FQGNSA. V trimming: 5 bases; J trimming: 4 bases; junction bases outside the gene matches: 10. The CDR3 contains 15 residues. CDR3 nucleotides: TGTGCCAGCAGCCTAACGCAGGGGGGTGCCACTGAAGCTTTCTTT. Amino acids: CASSLTQGGATEAFF. The entire variable domain, with the rest obtained from reference TRBV7-2 and TRBJ1-1, is as follows: GAGVSQSPSNKVTEKGKDVELRCDPISGHTALYWYRQSLGQGLEFLIYFQGNSAPDKSGLPSDRFSAERTGGSVSTLTIQRTQQEDSAVYLCASSLTQGGATEAFFGQGTRLTVV.